Listed below are T cell receptor beta chains from one sample, sequenced in a study of cytomegalovirus exposure and HLA in healthy donors. TCRdb keeps only in-frame clones here, not all; method: immunoSEQ multiplex PCR. The repertoire consists of approximately 120,000 clones, with about 10% occurring once and the leading ten covering just over 4.5%. Sequencing was carried out using PBMCs. These receptors all stem from a woman under 30 in good health and CMV-seropositive. Both conserved end residues are part of each CDR3. Fields, in order: D gene, clone size, J gene, V gene, CDR3 DNA, CDR3 protein. A D gene is named only where the DNA matches it firmly. Not every row has a clone size; where given, it reads once, few, many or a size class.

D gene: TRBD2; clone size: .; J gene: TRBJ2-2; V gene: TRBV11-2; CDR3 DNA: TGTGCCAGCAGCTTAGGAACTAGCGGGAGTGGAACCGGGGAGCTGTTTTTT; CDR3 protein: CASSLGTSGSGTGELFF
D gene: TRBD1; clone size: few; J gene: TRBJ1-1; V gene: TRBV9; CDR3 DNA: TGTGCCAGCAGCTCTCAGGGGGACACTGAAGCTTTCTTT; CDR3 protein: CASSSQGDTEAFF
D gene: .; clone size: .; J gene: TRBJ2-4; V gene: TRBV11-2; CDR3 DNA: TGTGCCAGCAGCCAGGAGCCGGGACTCTCTGCCAAAAACATTCAGTACTTC; CDR3 protein: CASSQEPGLSAKNIQYF
D gene: TRBD2; clone size: .; J gene: TRBJ2-3; V gene: TRBV5-1; CDR3 DNA: TGCGCCAGCAGCTTGGCGGCTAGCGGGAGCACAGATACGCAGTATTTT; CDR3 protein: CASSLAASGSTDTQYF
D gene: TRBD1; clone size: .; J gene: TRBJ2-1; V gene: TRBV15; CDR3 DNA: TGTGCCACGAACGACCCGGGACAGGGTCCCAATGAGCAGTTCTTC; CDR3 protein: CATNDPGQGPNEQFF
D gene: .; clone size: .; J gene: TRBJ2-2; V gene: TRBV30; CDR3 DNA: TGTGCCTGGAGGGCCAATTCCGTGGAGCTGTTTTTT; CDR3 protein: CAWRANSVELFF
D gene: .; clone size: .; J gene: TRBJ2-1; V gene: TRBV5-4; CDR3 DNA: TGTGCCAGCAGCGTGCCGGACACCGTCAATGAGCAGTTCTTC; CDR3 protein: CASSVPDTVNEQFF
D gene: TRBD1; clone size: once; J gene: TRBJ2-2; V gene: TRBV6-1; CDR3 DNA: TGTGCCAGCAGTGGGGCCGGGACAGAGAACACCGGGGAGCTGTTTTTT; CDR3 protein: CASSGAGTENTGELFF
D gene: .; clone size: .; J gene: TRBJ1-5; V gene: TRBV6-6; CDR3 DNA: TGTGCCAGCAGTTACATGGGAGCCCAGCATTTT; CDR3 protein: CASSYMGAQHF
D gene: .; clone size: .; J gene: TRBJ2-7; V gene: TRBV7-7; CDR3 DNA: TGTGCTAGCAGCTTAGACGGGGGGCTCGAGCAGTACTTC; CDR3 protein: CASSLDGGLEQYF
D gene: TRBD1; clone size: few; J gene: TRBJ1-2; V gene: TRBV10-3; CDR3 DNA: TGTGCCATCAGTGAGAGAGGGGGACAGGGCCCAGCTAACTATGGCTACACCTTC; CDR3 protein: CAISERGGQGPANYGYTF
D gene: .; clone size: .; J gene: TRBJ1-3; V gene: TRBV2; CDR3 DNA: TGTGCCAGCAGTGGCCGGGCCATATATTTT; CDR3 protein: CASSGRAIYF
D gene: .; clone size: .; J gene: TRBJ1-2; V gene: TRBV9; CDR3 DNA: TGTGCCAGCAGCGTAGGTGGAGGGCAGGAGCGCTATGGCTACACCTTC; CDR3 protein: CASSVGGGQERYGYTF
D gene: .; clone size: few; J gene: TRBJ1-3; V gene: TRBV29-1; CDR3 DNA: TGCAGCGTTGGTGACAGTGCGGGAAACACCATATATTTT; CDR3 protein: CSVGDSAGNTIYF
D gene: .; clone size: .; J gene: TRBJ2-5; V gene: TRBV7-9; CDR3 DNA: TGTGCCAGCAGCTCGGCCCTGACAGGTGTAGAGACCCAGTACTTC; CDR3 protein: CASSSALTGVETQYF
D gene: .; clone size: .; J gene: TRBJ2-3; V gene: TRBV6-4; CDR3 DNA: TGTGCCAGCAGTCGGACAGCTAGCACAGATACGCAGTATTTT; CDR3 protein: CASSRTASTDTQYF
D gene: TRBD1; clone size: .; J gene: TRBJ2-2; V gene: TRBV30; CDR3 DNA: TGTGCCTGGCGACAGGGGGCGAACACCGGGGAGCTGTTTTTT; CDR3 protein: CAWRQGANTGELFF
D gene: .; clone size: .; J gene: TRBJ2-3; V gene: TRBV7-3; CDR3 DNA: TGTGCCAGCAGCCCACAAGGAGGAGGGGCAGATACGCAGTATTTT; CDR3 protein: CASSPQGGGADTQYF
D gene: TRBD2; clone size: few; J gene: TRBJ2-7; V gene: TRBV30; CDR3 DNA: TGTGCCTGGAGCCGACTAGCGGGAGTCTATTACGAGCAGTACTTC; CDR3 protein: CAWSRLAGVYYEQYF
D gene: .; clone size: .; J gene: TRBJ2-3; V gene: TRBV27; CDR3 DNA: TGTGCCAGCAGTTTGGAGGGTCGCATCACAGATACGCAGTATTTT; CDR3 protein: CASSLEGRITDTQYF
D gene: TRBD2; clone size: .; J gene: TRBJ2-7; V gene: TRBV7-8; CDR3 DNA: TGTGCCAGCAGCCAGACACCCCCCGGGGGGGAAACAGGCGAGCAGTACTTC; CDR3 protein: CASSQTPPGGETGEQYF
D gene: TRBD1; clone size: .; J gene: TRBJ1-4; V gene: TRBV6-1; CDR3 DNA: TGTGCCAGCAGTGAACAGGGGGCGTTGGGTGAAAAACTGTTTTTT; CDR3 protein: CASSEQGALGEKLFF
D gene: .; clone size: few; J gene: TRBJ2-3; V gene: TRBV5-6; CDR3 DNA: TGTGCCAGCAGCCCAGGACAGCCCGGTGAAGTAGGTACGCAGTATTTT; CDR3 protein: CASSPGQPGEVGTQYF
D gene: TRBD1; clone size: .; J gene: TRBJ1-1; V gene: TRBV29-1; CDR3 DNA: TGCAGCGTTGAAGATGGGACAGGGGCCCCGAGGAGGGCTGAAGCTTTCTTT; CDR3 protein: CSVEDGTGAPRRAEAFF
D gene: TRBD1; clone size: .; J gene: TRBJ1-1; V gene: TRBV6-6; CDR3 DNA: TGTGCCAGCAGGACCGACAGGGACGTCTTCTTT; CDR3 protein: CASRTDRDVFF
D gene: .; clone size: few; J gene: TRBJ2-2; V gene: TRBV9; CDR3 DNA: TGTGCCAGCAGCACCGACAGCACCGGGGAGCTGTTTTTT; CDR3 protein: CASSTDSTGELFF
D gene: .; clone size: .; J gene: TRBJ2-2; V gene: TRBV19; CDR3 DNA: TGTGCCAGTAGTATAGTAAACGGGGAGCTGTTTTTT; CDR3 protein: CASSIVNGELFF
D gene: TRBD1; clone size: .; J gene: TRBJ1-5; V gene: TRBV30; CDR3 DNA: TGTGCCTGGAGCCCCCTCTCCCAGGGGGGCAATCAGCCCCAGCATTTT; CDR3 protein: CAWSPLSQGGNQPQHF
D gene: .; clone size: few; J gene: TRBJ1-3; V gene: TRBV4-1; CDR3 DNA: TGCGCCAGCAGCCAAGGACTGACGGGAAAAAACACCATATATTTT; CDR3 protein: CASSQGLTGKNTIYF
D gene: TRBD1; clone size: .; J gene: TRBJ1-1; V gene: TRBV5-1; CDR3 DNA: TGCGCCAGCAGTTTCGTCCCGGGACAGGGATGGGACACTGAAGCTTTCTTT; CDR3 protein: CASSFVPGQGWDTEAFF
D gene: .; clone size: .; J gene: TRBJ1-4; V gene: TRBV11-2; CDR3 DNA: TGTGCCAGCAGCCCAGGTAGTGGGGAAAAACTGTTTTTT; CDR3 protein: CASSPGSGEKLFF
D gene: .; clone size: few; J gene: TRBJ2-1; V gene: TRBV9; CDR3 DNA: TGTGCCAGCAGCGTAGGGGGTGGGGCGTACAGTGAGCAGTTCTTC; CDR3 protein: CASSVGGGAYSEQFF
D gene: .; clone size: few; J gene: TRBJ1-2; V gene: TRBV19; CDR3 DNA: TGTGCCAGTAGTATATCCGTCAGCTATGGCTACACCTTC; CDR3 protein: CASSISVSYGYTF
D gene: TRBD2; clone size: .; J gene: TRBJ2-7; V gene: TRBV10-3; CDR3 DNA: TGTGCCATCATGGGGACTAGCGGGACTTCCTACGAGCAGTACTTC; CDR3 protein: CAIMGTSGTSYEQYF
D gene: TRBD1; clone size: .; J gene: TRBJ2-7; V gene: TRBV6-6; CDR3 DNA: TGTGCCAGCAGGCAATATGCCGGGACAGGATCAGGAGAGCAGTACTTC; CDR3 protein: CASRQYAGTGSGEQYF
D gene: .; clone size: few; J gene: TRBJ1-3; V gene: TRBV9; CDR3 DNA: TGTGCCAGCAGACTCCCCGGAAACACCATATATTTT; CDR3 protein: CASRLPGNTIYF
D gene: TRBD1; clone size: .; J gene: TRBJ1-2; V gene: TRBV30; CDR3 DNA: TGTGCCTGGAGTGTATCAACACAGGGGAATGGCTACACCTTC; CDR3 protein: CAWSVSTQGNGYTF
D gene: TRBD1; clone size: few; J gene: TRBJ1-1; V gene: TRBV6-5; CDR3 DNA: TGTGCCAGCAGGTATACTACAGGGGACACTGAAGCTTTCTTT; CDR3 protein: CASRYTTGDTEAFF
D gene: TRBD2; clone size: .; J gene: TRBJ2-1; V gene: TRBV6-4; CDR3 DNA: TGTGCCAGCAGTGACTCGCAAGCGGGAGGGCCGGATGAGCAGTTCTTC; CDR3 protein: CASSDSQAGGPDEQFF
D gene: TRBD1; clone size: .; J gene: TRBJ2-7; V gene: TRBV4-2; CDR3 DNA: TGTGCCAGCAGCCAAGATCTGGCAGGGGGCTCCTACGAGCAGTACTTC; CDR3 protein: CASSQDLAGGSYEQYF
D gene: .; clone size: .; J gene: TRBJ2-2; V gene: TRBV7-6; CDR3 DNA: TGTGCCAGCAGTAGCACCGGGGAGCTGTTTTTT; CDR3 protein: CASSSTGELFF
D gene: .; clone size: few; J gene: TRBJ1-3; V gene: TRBV2; CDR3 DNA: TGTGCCAGCAGTGAGCGACAGACAGTCTCTGGAAACACCATATATTTT; CDR3 protein: CASSERQTVSGNTIYF
D gene: .; clone size: .; J gene: TRBJ2-7; V gene: TRBV11-3; CDR3 DNA: TGTGCCAGCAGCTCCTCCTGGGGGGAGGCGGACGAGCAGTACTTC; CDR3 protein: CASSSSWGEADEQYF
D gene: TRBD1; clone size: few; J gene: TRBJ2-7; V gene: TRBV11-1; CDR3 DNA: TGTGCCAGCAGCGGAGGGACAGGGCACGAGCAGTACTTC; CDR3 protein: CASSGGTGHEQYF
D gene: .; clone size: few; J gene: TRBJ1-1; V gene: TRBV6-1; CDR3 DNA: TGTGCCAGCCGGCTAGGGAACACTGAAGCTTTCTTT; CDR3 protein: CASRLGNTEAFF
D gene: TRBD2; clone size: .; J gene: TRBJ2-1; V gene: TRBV5-1; CDR3 DNA: TGCGCCAGCAGCTTGGTGGCGGGAGGGTCTTACAATGAGCAGTTCTTC; CDR3 protein: CASSLVAGGSYNEQFF
D gene: .; clone size: few; J gene: TRBJ2-1; V gene: TRBV6-6; CDR3 DNA: TGTGCCAGCAGTTTATTCCAGACAGATGAGCAGTTCTTC; CDR3 protein: CASSLFQTDEQFF
D gene: TRBD2; clone size: .; J gene: TRBJ2-1; V gene: TRBV10-1; CDR3 DNA: TGCGCCAGCAGTGAGGGACTAGCGGACTACAATGAGCAGTTCTTC; CDR3 protein: CASSEGLADYNEQFF
D gene: .; clone size: few; J gene: TRBJ1-2; V gene: TRBV18; CDR3 DNA: TGTGCCAGCTCACCACCGGAGGCGGGATATGGCTACACCTTC; CDR3 protein: CASSPPEAGYGYTF
D gene: TRBD2; clone size: .; J gene: TRBJ2-7; V gene: TRBV6-5; CDR3 DNA: TGTGCCAGCAGCGAGACTAGCGGGAGCTACGAGCAGTACTTC; CDR3 protein: CASSETSGSYEQYF
D gene: .; clone size: .; J gene: TRBJ2-7; V gene: TRBV29-1; CDR3 DNA: TGCAGCGCCTACTCGACTAGAGAGGCCTACGAGCAGTACTTC; CDR3 protein: CSAYSTREAYEQYF
D gene: .; clone size: few; J gene: TRBJ2-7; V gene: TRBV7-9; CDR3 DNA: TGTGCCAGCAGCACGAGGTTACACGAGCAGTACTTC; CDR3 protein: CASSTRLHEQYF
D gene: .; clone size: .; J gene: TRBJ1-3; V gene: TRBV5-1; CDR3 DNA: TGCGCCAGCAGCTTGGGAGGGAGCTCTGGAAACACCATATATTTT; CDR3 protein: CASSLGGSSGNTIYF
D gene: .; clone size: .; J gene: TRBJ2-4; V gene: TRBV13; CDR3 DNA: TGTGCCAGCAGCCCAAGGGGTTTGGCGGTAGCCAAAAACATTCAGTACTTC; CDR3 protein: CASSPRGLAVAKNIQYF
D gene: TRBD1; clone size: .; J gene: TRBJ2-7; V gene: TRBV18; CDR3 DNA: TGTGCCAGCTCCCCACGGGACAGCGGCTACGAGCAGTACTTC; CDR3 protein: CASSPRDSGYEQYF